Described below is a single T cell receptor (beta chain) sequence and its context. Germline V gene sequence: CDR1 LGHNA, CDR2 YSLEER. V lost 3 bases and J 4 bases, leaving 16 bases between the germline ends. This CDR3 region has 16 residues. Using immunoSEQ multiplex PCR, the repertoire was profiled, and TCRdb retains in-frame clones only, with some absent. In the table there are around 330,000 clones, approximately 67% of which are singletons. The sample comes from a study of cytotoxic CD8 clonotypes in ibrutinib-treated CLL. The material sequenced was PBMCs, taken after 36 months of ibrutinib treatment. J is TRBJ2-1 and V is TRBV4-3; D may be TRBD2 (5 bases). The sequence came from a human donor with chronic lymphocytic leukemia. The CDR3 loop is CASSQMGVRGYNEQFF. Here the CDR3 DNA reads TGCGCCAGCAGCCAGATGGGAGTCCGGGGATACAATGAGCAGTTCTTC.